This T cell receptor (beta chain) was obtained from a study of blood T cell repertoires in COVID-19. Study-level background: The samples span acute and convalescent COVID-19 from the United States, Italy and Spain.

How the authors handled the data: Amplification with reference gene primers provided the estimates of nucleated cell counts. This table comes from immunoSEQ multiplex PCR, and its TCRdb copy is limited to in-frame clones, with some not included. The D gene and trimming were derived from the DNA, and the V and J assignments and clone size from that table. The sample lists under 200,000 clones; more than 70% were seen once. The CDR3 sequence is 15 residues long. J was trimmed by 2 bases and V by 4 bases; bases with no gene match: 7. The germline CDR1 and CDR2 sequences are SGHVS and FNYEAQ. The chain couples TRBV7-6 to TRBJ2-5, with 7 bases that match TRBD1. The specimen sequenced was peripheral blood. The receptor comes from a man aged 18 to 29 with active or convalescent COVID-19. In nucleotides, the CDR3 is TGTGCCAGCAGCTCCGCTCCACAGGGGCAAGAGACCCAGTACTTC. This gives the protein CASSSAPQGQETQYF. The variable domain in full, with the rest retrieved from reference TRBV7-6 and TRBJ2-5, is GAGVSQSPRYKVTKRGQDVALRCDPISGHVSLYWYRQALGQGPEFLTYFNYEAQQDKSGLPNDRFSAERPEGSISTLTIQRTEQRDSAMYRCASSSAPQGQETQYFGPGTRLLVL.